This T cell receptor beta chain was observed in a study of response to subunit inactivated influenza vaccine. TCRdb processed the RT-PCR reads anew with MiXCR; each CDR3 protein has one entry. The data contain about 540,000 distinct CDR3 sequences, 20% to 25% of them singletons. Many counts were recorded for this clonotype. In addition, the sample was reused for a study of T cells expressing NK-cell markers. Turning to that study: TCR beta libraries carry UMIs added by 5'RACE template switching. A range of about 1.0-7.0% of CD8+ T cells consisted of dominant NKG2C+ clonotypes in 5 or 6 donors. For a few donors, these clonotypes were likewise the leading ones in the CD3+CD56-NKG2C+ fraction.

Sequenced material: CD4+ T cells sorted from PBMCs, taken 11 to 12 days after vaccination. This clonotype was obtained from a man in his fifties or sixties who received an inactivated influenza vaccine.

CDR3 bases: TGCAGTGCTAGTTCCCAGCTTTATGGCTACACCTTC. Protein: CSASSQLYGYTF. J is TRBJ1-2 and V is TRBV20-1; D ambiguous. CDR1 and CDR2 (germline): DFQATT, SNEGSKA (reference sequence). The CDR3 contains 12 residues. Trimming cost V 3 bases and J 5 bases, with 10 bases left between them.